A single T cell receptor beta chain is shown here with its context. The antigen is unknown. Described treatment: oral pan-JAK inhibitor, 5-10 mg twice daily. RNA was extracted and reverse transcribed into cDNA as the sequencing template. TCRdb's table, derived via immunoSEQ multiplex PCR, lists solely in-frame clones and lacks some. The repertoire consists of some 190,000 clones, with about three fifths occurring once and the leading ten covering just over 1%. The germline gives CDR1 GTSNPN, CDR2 SVGIG (reference sequence). V was cut by 7 bases and J by 0 bases, with 7 bases left in between. The CDR3 sequence is 13 residues long. This specimen comes from a study of CD8+ T cells in alopecia areata. Study-wide context: Treated patients were dosed with oral tofacitinib, taking 5 to 10 mg twice daily. Treatment with tofacitinib (6 to 18 months) was followed by 6 months off drug.

Findings and caveats of the study: Tissue-resident alphabeta T cells belonging to normal skin likewise get sequenced within scalp specimens. Clarity of TCR sharing across patients fell short of that in mice, possibly HLA-related.

The receptor comes from a human donor with alopecia areata. This sample comprised CD4+ T cells sorted from blood, obtained at week 24, from a patient treated with tofacitinib. This chain links TRBV30 with TRBJ2-6; unclear D gene. The CDR3 DNA reads TGTGCCTTCCCCGGCTCTGGGGCCAACGTCCTGACTTTC. Protein: CAFPGSGANVLTF.